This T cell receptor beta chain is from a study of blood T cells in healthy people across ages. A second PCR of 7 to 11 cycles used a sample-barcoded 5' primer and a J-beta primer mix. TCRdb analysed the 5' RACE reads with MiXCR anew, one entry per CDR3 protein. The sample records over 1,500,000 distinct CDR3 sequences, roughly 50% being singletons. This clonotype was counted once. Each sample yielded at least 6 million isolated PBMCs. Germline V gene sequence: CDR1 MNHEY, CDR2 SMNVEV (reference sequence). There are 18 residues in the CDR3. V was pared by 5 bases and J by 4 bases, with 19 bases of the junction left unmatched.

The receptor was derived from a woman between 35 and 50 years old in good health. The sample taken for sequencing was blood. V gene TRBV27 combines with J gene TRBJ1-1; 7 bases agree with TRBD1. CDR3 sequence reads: CASSKDPRRGWVGTEAFF. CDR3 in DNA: TGTGCCAGCAGTAAGGACCCACGCAGGGGGTGGGTTGGCACTGAAGCTTTCTTT.